The 19 T cell receptor beta chains reported below all come from one sample, sequenced in a study of beta chain features in type 1 diabetes. Expressed TCRB transcripts got sequenced, as all isolated RNA was reverse transcribed. TCRdb's copy holds only in-frame clones and misses some; the assay was immunoSEQ multiplex PCR. In the table there are about 260,000 clones, about 63% of which are singletons. Specimen: naive CD4+ T cells from blood. Every receptor here comes from a man aged 30-40 years in good health.

This clone was observed a single time. The chain recombines TRBV20-1 with TRBJ2-1, with D tentatively TRBD1 or TRBD2 (5 bases each). The CDR3 is made up of 9 amino acids. Per germline, CDR1 DFQATT and CDR2 SNEGSKA (reference sequence). This chain's CDR3 is CTWGFEQFF. The CDR3 DNA reads as TGCACCTGGGGGTTTGAGCAGTTCTTC.

This chain joins TRBV7-2 and TRBJ2-5; unclear D gene. The CDR3 length is 11 residues. V was cut by 5 bases and J by 7 bases, with 8 bases left in between. Germline CDR1 and CDR2: SGHTA and FQGNSA. The CDR3 region has the DNA TGTGCCAGCAGCGCGACTGGGACCCAGTACTTC. Translation: CASSATGTQYF.

The chain joins TRBV18 to TRBJ1-2; a possible D gene is TRBD1 (5 bases). Germline CDR1 reads KGHSH; CDR2 reads LQKENI. This CDR3 spans 13 amino acids. Trimming pared 1 base from V and 4 bases from J, leaving 7 bases between. This CDR3 is CASSPRGSYGYTF. Written as DNA, the CDR3 is TGTGCCAGCTCACCACGGGGGTCCTATGGCTACACCTTC.

The V and J genes are TRBV7-2 and TRBJ2-5, with TRBD1 as a possible D gene (6 bases). The germline V gene encodes CDR1 SGHTA and CDR2 FQGNSA. V lost 6 bases and J 2 bases, leaving 10 bases between the germline ends. The CDR3 has 13 amino acids. This CDR3 reads CASSPGQQETQYF. The CDR3 DNA reads as TGTGCCAGCAGTCCCGGACAGCAAGAGACCCAGTACTTC.

CDR3 amino acids: CASGLSRGATDTQYF. CDR3 DNA sequence: TGTGCTAGTGGTTTGTCACGGGGAGCCACAGATACGCAGTATTTT. The chain joins TRBV12-5 to TRBJ2-3, with TRBD2 as a possible D gene (5 bases). The V end was cut by 2 bases, the J end by 2 bases, with 11 bases between. The CDR3 spans 15 residues. Germline CDR1 and CDR2: LGHNT and FRNRAP.

Points on this clone: Distinct nucleotide sequences in the sample also encode this CDR3. The chain has TRBV30 and TRBJ2-6, with TRBD1 identical over 8 bases. The V and J ends lost 3 bases and 1 base, in that order; junction bases with no gene match: 2. The CDR3 has 15 residues. CDR1 and CDR2 from the germline V gene are GTSNPN and SVGIG (reference sequence). CDR3 sequence (DNA): TGTGCCTGGAGGGACAGGGTTTCTGGGGCCAACGTCCTGACTTTC. Translating gives CAWRDRVSGANVLTF.

The chain couples TRBV27 to TRBJ2-6; D gene unclear. Germline V gives CDR1 MNHEY, CDR2 SMNVEV (reference sequence). The CDR3 extends over 17 amino acids. Trimming removed 10 bases from V and 1 base from J, with 20 bases in between. The DNA of the CDR3 is TGTGCCACTGCGACGAGGACGGCACCTTCTGGGGCCAACGTCCTGACTTTC. Its protein is CATATRTAPSGANVLTF.

This clone was seen once. The V gene is TRBV29-1, the J gene TRBJ2-7, with D possibly being TRBD1 (6 bases). Trimming took off 6 bases at V and 0 bases at J, with 15 bases between the two ends. Germline V gives CDR1 SQVTM, CDR2 ANQGSEA. This CDR3 is 14 amino acids long. The CDR3 DNA reads TGCAGCGTAGCCTTCTGGACAGACTCCTACGAGCAGTACTTC. As protein: CSVAFWTDSYEQYF.

The rearrangement uses TRBV9 and TRBJ2-5; weak D call: TRBD1 (5 bases). Per germline, CDR1 SGDLS and CDR2 YYNGEE. Trimming cost V 0 bases and J 4 bases, with 7 bases left between them. This CDR3 is built from 13 residues. In DNA form, the CDR3 reads TGTGCCAGCAGCGTAGGAGACAGAGAGACCCAGTACTTC. It is translated as CASSVGDRETQYF.

About this clone itself: Other DNA sequences of this sample code for an identical CDR3. The rearrangement joins TRBV30 to TRBJ2-5; D is undetermined. Germline values: CDR1 GTSNPN, CDR2 SVGIG (reference sequence). The ends were cut back, 0 bases at V and 2 bases at J, with 7 bases in the middle. The CDR3 covers 13 residues. The CDR3 DNA reads as TGTGCCTGGAGTGTTAGGCGGCAAGAGACCCAGTACTTC. As protein: CAWSVRRQETQYF.

CDR3: CASSWTGVTEAFF. CDR3 coding DNA: TGTGCCAGCAGCTGGACAGGGGTCACTGAAGCTTTCTTT. V usage is TRBV7-2 and J usage is TRBJ1-1; 9 positions match TRBD1. The CDR3 sequence is 13 residues long. Per the germline V gene, CDR1 is SGHTA and CDR2 is FQGNSA. The J segment lost 4 bases and the V segment lost 4 bases, leaving 1 base of the junction unmatched.

This sequence joins TRBV9 and TRBJ2-7; 10 nucleotides line up with TRBD1. CDR1 SGDLS and CDR2 YYNGEE come from the germline V gene. V shed 4 bases, J shed 7 bases, and the junction held 5 bases outside the gene matches. The CDR3 sequence is 13 residues long. DNA of the CDR3: TGTGCCAGCAGCCCGGGGACAGGGGAAGAGCAGTACTTC. Its protein product is CASSPGTGEEQYF.

This clone was detected only a few times. The rearrangement links TRBV29-1 to TRBJ1-1, with no clear D. Trimming pared 4 bases from V and 0 bases from J, leaving 12 bases between. The length of the CDR3 is 14 residues. Germline V gene sequence: CDR1 SQVTM, CDR2 ANQGSEA. The CDR3 coding sequence is TGCAGCGTTGGGAGACAATTAATGAACACTGAAGCTTTCTTT. Protein: CSVGRQLMNTEAFF. Using reference TRBV29-1 and TRBJ1-1 for the parts outside the CDR3, the full variable domain is SAVISQKPSRDICQRGTSLTIQCQVDSQVTMMFWYRQQPGQSLTLIATANQGSEATYESGFVIDKFPISRPNLTFSTLTVSNMSPEDSSIYLCSVGRQLMNTEAFFGQGTRLTVV.

The chain couples TRBV9 to TRBJ2-2, with D possibly TRBD2 on 6 matching bases. CDR1 and CDR2 from the germline V gene are SGDLS and YYNGEE. V shed 6 bases and J shed 4 bases, with 19 bases lying between them. The CDR3 is 16 residues long. The CDR3: CASTTRRGIGTGELFF. The CDR3 bases are TGTGCCAGCACCACCCGGCGGGGAATAGGCACCGGGGAGCTGTTTTTT. Based on the CDR3 plus reference TRBV9 and TRBJ2-2, the full variable domain is DSGVTQTPKHLITATGQRVTLRCSPRSGDLSVYWYQQSLDQGLQFLIQYYNGEERAKGNILERFSAQQFPDLHSELNLSSLELGDSALYFCASTTRRGIGTGELFFGEGSRLTVL.

The table lists this clone with a count of one. The chain links TRBV10-3 to TRBJ1-2; D might be TRBD1 (6 bases). CDR3 length equals 14 residues. Between the trimmed V and J ends, which lost 3 bases and 7 bases, there was a span of 15 bases. Germline CDR1 and CDR2: ENHRY and SYGVKD. DNA of the CDR3: TGTGCCATCAGTGAACCGGGACAATCTCTTGGCTACACCTTC. It yields the protein CAISEPGQSLGYTF.

A few counts support this clone. The chain carries TRBV7-9 and TRBJ2-3; 8 bases align to TRBD1. The CDR3 spans 16 residues. V lost 2 bases to trimming and J lost 4 bases; unmatched junction nucleotides: 8. Per germline, CDR1 SEHNR and CDR2 FQNEAQ (reference sequence). CDR3: CASSLLLDRGSDTQYF. The CDR3 DNA follows: TGTGCCAGCAGCTTACTCCTCGACAGGGGATCAGATACGCAGTATTTT.

The J gene is TRBJ2-5, the V gene TRBV30; D is uncertain. Trimming cost V 0 bases and J 5 bases, with 16 bases left between them. Germline V gene sequence: CDR1 GTSNPN, CDR2 SVGIG (reference sequence). The CDR3 extends over 15 amino acids. CDR3 sequence (DNA): TGTGCCTGGAGTGTAGGATACGGCCGATTGGAGACCCAGTACTTC. It translates to CAWSVGYGRLETQYF.

This chain uses TRBV2 with TRBJ2-5; D remains ambiguous. This CDR3 has 13 amino acids. With 3 bases removed from V and 5 bases from J, the gap between germline ends came to 10 bases. Germline V lookup: CDR1 SNHLY, CDR2 FYNNEI. As DNA, the CDR3 is TGTGCCAGCAGTGAGGGTCTAGTGGAGACCCAGTACTTC. Its protein is CASSEGLVETQYF.

This clone was seen once. The identical CDR3 is also encoded by other nucleotide sequences in the sample. The chain combines TRBV9 with TRBJ2-5; 10 bases map to TRBD2. This CDR3 spans 14 amino acids. Looked up from germline, CDR1 is SGDLS and CDR2 is YYNGEE. The junction had 0 bases not matched to a gene; V was cut back by 0 bases and J by 4 bases. The CDR3 region has the DNA TGTGCCAGCAGCGTAGGACTAGCGGGAGAGACCCAGTACTTC. This gives the protein CASSVGLAGETQYF.